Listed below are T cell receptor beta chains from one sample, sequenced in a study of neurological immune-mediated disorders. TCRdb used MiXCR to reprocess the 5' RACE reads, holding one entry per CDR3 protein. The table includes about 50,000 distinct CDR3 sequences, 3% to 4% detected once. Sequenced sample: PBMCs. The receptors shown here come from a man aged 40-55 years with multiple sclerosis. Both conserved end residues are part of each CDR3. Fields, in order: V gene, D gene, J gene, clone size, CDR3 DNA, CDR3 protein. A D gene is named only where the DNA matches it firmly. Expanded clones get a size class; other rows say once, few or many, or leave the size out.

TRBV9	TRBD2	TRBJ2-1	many	TGTGCCAGCAGCGTAGCCCCCTCCTCTAGCGGGGGCTATGAGCAGTTCTTC	CASSVAPSSSGGYEQFF
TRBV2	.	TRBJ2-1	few	TGTGCCAGCAGTGAAGCCACCCCCGGGACACTCACCCCTAGGGATGAGCAGTTCTTC	CASSEATPGTLTPRDEQFF
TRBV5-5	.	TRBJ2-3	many	TGTGCCAGCAGCTTGGGGGGAGGCACAGATACGCAGTATTTT	CASSLGGGTDTQYF
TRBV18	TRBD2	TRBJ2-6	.	TGTGCCAGCTCACCTCTCTACTCTTGGACTAGCGGGGGGTCCTCCTCTGGGGCCAACGTCCTGACTTTC	CASSPLYSWTSGGSSSGANVLTF
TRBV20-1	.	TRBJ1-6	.	TGCAGCGGTAGCGGCGCCAGTCCTGGGAATTCACCCCTCAACTTT	CSGSGASPGNSPLNF
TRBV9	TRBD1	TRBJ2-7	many	TGTGCCAGCAGCCCGTCGGGACAGGGTATGGAGCAGTACTTC	CASSPSGQGMEQYF
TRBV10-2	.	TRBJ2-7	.	TGCGCCAGCAGGAGCAGGTCTCAGGGCTACGAGCAGTACTTC	CASRSRSQGYEQYF
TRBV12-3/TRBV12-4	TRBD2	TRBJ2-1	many	TGTGCCAGCAGCCTGACTAGCGGGGGATACTACGATGAGCAGTTCTTC	CASSLTSGGYYDEQFF
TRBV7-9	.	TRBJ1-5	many	TGTGCCAGCAGCCCTAGTGGGGGCAATCAGCCCCAGCATTTT	CASSPSGGNQPQHF
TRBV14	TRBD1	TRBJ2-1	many	TGTGCCAGCAGCCAAGTCGGGACAGGGGAGCCGGAGCAGTTCTTC	CASSQVGTGEPEQFF
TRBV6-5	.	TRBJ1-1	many	TGTGCCAGCAGTTACTCGGCCGCAGGGACCACTGAAGCTTTCTTT	CASSYSAAGTTEAFF
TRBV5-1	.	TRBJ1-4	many	TGCGCCAGCAGCCCAGAGCCCCCTAATGAAAAACTGTTTTTT	CASSPEPPNEKLFF
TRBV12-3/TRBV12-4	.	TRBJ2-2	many	TGTGCCAGCTTTAACTCGGCCACGAACACCGGGGAGCTGTTTTTT	CASFNSATNTGELFF
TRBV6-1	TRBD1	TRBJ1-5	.	TGTGCCAGCAAAACAGGGGGCGGACAGCCCCAGAATTTT	CASKTGGGQPQNF
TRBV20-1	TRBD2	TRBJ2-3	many	TGCAGTGCTAGAGATGCGGGGGGGCCTACGCAGTATTTT	CSARDAGGPTQYF
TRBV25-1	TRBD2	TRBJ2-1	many	TGTGCCAGCAGTGAATCCCCTAGCGGGGGAGGTGAGCAGTTCTTC	CASSESPSGGGEQFF
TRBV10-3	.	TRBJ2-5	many	TGTGCCATCAGAGGGACTCAAAGAACGGGGACCCAGTACTTC	CAIRGTQRTGTQYF
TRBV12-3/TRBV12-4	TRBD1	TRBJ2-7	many	TGTGCCAGCAGTCTTTGGACAGGGGACGACGAGCAGTACTTC	CASSLWTGDDEQYF
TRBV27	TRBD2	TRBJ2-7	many	TGTGCCAGCAGGCCCAGGGGACTAGGATTCTACGAGCAGTACTTC	CASRPRGLGFYEQYF
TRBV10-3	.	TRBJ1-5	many	TGTGCCATCAGGAACCAGGACGGGAATCAGCCCCAGCATTTT	CAIRNQDGNQPQHF
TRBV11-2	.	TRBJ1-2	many	TGTGCCAGCAGCTTTGGCCAGAGCTCTAGGGGCTACACCTTC	CASSFGQSSRGYTF
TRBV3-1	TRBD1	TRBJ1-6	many	TGTGCCAGCAGCCACAACAGGGGGCTAAGTTCACCCCTCAACTTT	CASSHNRGLSSPLNF
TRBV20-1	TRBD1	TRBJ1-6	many	TGCAGTGCTGGTCCGGGACAGAAGAATTCACCCCTCCACTTT	CSAGPGQKNSPLHF
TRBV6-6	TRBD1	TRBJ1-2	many	TGTGCCAGCAGGCTGACAGGGGATAACTATGGCTACACCTTC	CASRLTGDNYGYTF
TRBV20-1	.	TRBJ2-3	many	TGCAGTGCTAGGGATCCGCGGGTTCAGGTGACAGATACGCAGTATTTT	CSARDPRVQVTDTQYF
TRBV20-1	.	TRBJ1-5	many	TGCAGTGCTAAGGTCGGGAATCAGCCCCAGCATTTT	CSAKVGNQPQHF
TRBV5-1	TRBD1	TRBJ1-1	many	TGCGCCAGCAGCGGATTGACAGGGTCTGCAGGAGCTTTCTTT	CASSGLTGSAGAFF
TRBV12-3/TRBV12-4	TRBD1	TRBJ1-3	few	TGTGCCAGCAGTTTACAGGCAGGGGGCTACTCTGGAAACACCATATATTTT	CASSLQAGGYSGNTIYF
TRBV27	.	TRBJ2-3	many	TGTGCCAGCAGTTTAGCTCACAGGGATCGGACAGATACGCAGTATTTT	CASSLAHRDRTDTQYF
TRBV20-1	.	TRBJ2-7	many	TGCAGTGCTAGAAAAACAGGGGGGGCTGACGAGCAGTACTTC	CSARKTGGADEQYF
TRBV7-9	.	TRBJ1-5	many	TGTGCCAGCAGCTTAGAGACGGGTGGCAATCAGCCCCAGCATTTT	CASSLETGGNQPQHF
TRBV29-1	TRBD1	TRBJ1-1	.	TGCAGCGTTGCGGGACAGTTGAACACTGAAGCTTTCTTT	CSVAGQLNTEAFF
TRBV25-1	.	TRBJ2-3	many	TGTGCCAGCAGTTGGACAGCAGCAGATACGCAGTATTTT	CASSWTAADTQYF
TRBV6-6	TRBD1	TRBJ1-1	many	TGTGCCAGCAGTGGGACAGGGACCACTGAAGCTTTCTTT	CASSGTGTTEAFF
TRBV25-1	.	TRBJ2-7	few	TGTGCCAGCAGTGCCCGACAGGGGAGGGTGTACGAGCAGTACTTC	CASSARQGRVYEQYF
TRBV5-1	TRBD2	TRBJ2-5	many	TGCGCCAGCAGCCCAGGGCCGGGACTAGCGCAAGAGACCCAGTACTTC	CASSPGPGLAQETQYF
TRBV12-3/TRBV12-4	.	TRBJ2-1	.	TGTGCCAGCAGTTTAATGTCTGCCAAGTACAATGAGCAGTTCTTC	CASSLMSAKYNEQFF
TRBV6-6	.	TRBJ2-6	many	TGTGCCAGTCTCCGGGACACACACTCTGGGGCCAACGTCCTGACTTTC	CASLRDTHSGANVLTF
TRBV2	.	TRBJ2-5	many	TGTGCCAGCAGTTCCTCCCGGCAGACCCAGTACTTC	CASSSSRQTQYF
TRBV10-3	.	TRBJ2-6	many	TGTGCCATCAGTGCTGGGGCCAACGTCCTGACTTTC	CAISAGANVLTF
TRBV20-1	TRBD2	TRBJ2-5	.	TGCAGTGCTAGGCCCGGGACTAGCGGTGGGGAGACCCAGTACTTC	CSARPGTSGGETQYF
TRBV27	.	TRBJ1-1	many	TGTGCCAGCACCCTAACACAGCTCATGAACACTGAAGCTTTCTTT	CASTLTQLMNTEAFF
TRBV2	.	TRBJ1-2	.	TGTGCCAGCAGTGAAGTAGGGGACTATGGCTACACCTTC	CASSEVGDYGYTF
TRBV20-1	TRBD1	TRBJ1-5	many	TGCAGTGCTAGACCCGCAGGGGGCGTGGAGCAGCCCCAGCATTTT	CSARPAGGVEQPQHF
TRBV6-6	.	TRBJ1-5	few	TGTGCCAGCAGTTATATGGGGGCCAATCAGCCCCAGCATTTT	CASSYMGANQPQHF
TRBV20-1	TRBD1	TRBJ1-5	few	TGCAGTGCTAGCCCCGACAGGGAGAGCAATCAGCCCCAGCATTTT	CSASPDRESNQPQHF
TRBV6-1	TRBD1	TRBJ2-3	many	TGTGCCAGCGTCGCCCCGAACAGGGGACATACGCAGTATTTT	CASVAPNRGHTQYF
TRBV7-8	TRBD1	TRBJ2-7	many	TGTGCCAGCAGCTTAAGGGACAGCCCTCCCTTTTCAGGCGAGCAGTACTTC	CASSLRDSPPFSGEQYF
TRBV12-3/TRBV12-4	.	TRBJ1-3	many	TGTGCCAGCAGCCGAAACACCATATATTTT	CASSRNTIYF
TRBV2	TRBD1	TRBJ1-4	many	TGTGCCAGCAGTGGGCCGGGACAGGGAGAGGAAAAACTGTTTTTT	CASSGPGQGEEKLFF
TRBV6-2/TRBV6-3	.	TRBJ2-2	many	TGTGCCAGCAGCCGGGACCCACCGAACACCGGGGAGCTGTTTTTT	CASSRDPPNTGELFF
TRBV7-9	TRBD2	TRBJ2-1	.	TGTGCCAGCAGCGTTGGACTAGCGGGGGTAAATGAGCAGTTCTTC	CASSVGLAGVNEQFF
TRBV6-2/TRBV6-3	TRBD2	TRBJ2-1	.	TGTGCCAGCAGTTGGGGACTAGCGGGGAGGGAGCAGTTCTTC	CASSWGLAGREQFF
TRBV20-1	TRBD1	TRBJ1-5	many	TGCAGTGCACCCGACAGGGTTTACAATCAGCCCCAGCATTTT	CSAPDRVYNQPQHF
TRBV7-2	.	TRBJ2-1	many	TGTGCCAGCAGCCCACCCACCCCAGGAGTCTACAATGAGCAGTTCTTC	CASSPPTPGVYNEQFF
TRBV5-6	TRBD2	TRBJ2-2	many	TGTGCCAGCAGCTTGGGACTAGCGGGGACAAACACCGGGGAGCTGTTTTTT	CASSLGLAGTNTGELFF
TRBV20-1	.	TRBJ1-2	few	TGCAGTGCCTCCAGGTGGGGTGATGGCTACACCTTC	CSASRWGDGYTF
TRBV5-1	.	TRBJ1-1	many	TGCGCCAGCACTTCCACCGGGAGATCTGCTGAAGCTTTCTTT	CASTSTGRSAEAFF
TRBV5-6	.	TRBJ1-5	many	TGTGCCAGCAGCGGGGGCGAGAATCAGCCCCAGCATTTT	CASSGGENQPQHF